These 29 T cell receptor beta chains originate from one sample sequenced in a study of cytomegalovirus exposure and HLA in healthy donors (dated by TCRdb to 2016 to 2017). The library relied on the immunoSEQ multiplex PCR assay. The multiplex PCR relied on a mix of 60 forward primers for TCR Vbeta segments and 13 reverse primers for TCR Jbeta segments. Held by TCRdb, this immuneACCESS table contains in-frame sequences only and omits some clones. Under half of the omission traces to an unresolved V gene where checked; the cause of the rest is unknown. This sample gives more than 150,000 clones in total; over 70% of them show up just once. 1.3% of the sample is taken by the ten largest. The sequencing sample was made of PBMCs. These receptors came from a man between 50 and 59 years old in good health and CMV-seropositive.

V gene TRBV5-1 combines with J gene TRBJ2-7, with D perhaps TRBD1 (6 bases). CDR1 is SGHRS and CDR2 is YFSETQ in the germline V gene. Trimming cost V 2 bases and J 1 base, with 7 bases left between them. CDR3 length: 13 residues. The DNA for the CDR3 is TGCGCCAGCAGCTTCGACAGGTCCTACGAGCAGTACTTC. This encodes CASSFDRSYEQYF.

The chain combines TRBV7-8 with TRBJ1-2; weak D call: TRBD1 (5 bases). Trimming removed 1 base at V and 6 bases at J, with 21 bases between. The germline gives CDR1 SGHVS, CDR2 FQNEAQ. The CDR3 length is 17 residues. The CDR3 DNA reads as TGTGCCAGCAGCTTAGACGCTTGGGAGGGGAAAGAGAATGGCTACACCTTC. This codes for CASSLDAWEGKENGYTF.

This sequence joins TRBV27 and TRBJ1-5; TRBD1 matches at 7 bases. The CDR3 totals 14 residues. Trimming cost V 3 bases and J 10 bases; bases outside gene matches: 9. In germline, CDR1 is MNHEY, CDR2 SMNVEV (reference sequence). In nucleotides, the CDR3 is TGTGCCAGCAGTTTTTCCGGGACAGCCTCCCCCCAGCATTTT. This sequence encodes CASSFSGTASPQHF.

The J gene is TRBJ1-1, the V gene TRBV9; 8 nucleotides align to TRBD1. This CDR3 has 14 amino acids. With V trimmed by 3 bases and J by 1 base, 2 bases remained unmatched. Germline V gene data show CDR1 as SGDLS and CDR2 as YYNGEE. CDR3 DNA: TGTGCCAGCAGCGGCGGACAGGGGAACACTGAAGCTTTCTTT. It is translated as CASSGGQGNTEAFF.

In DNA form, the CDR3 reads TGTGCCAGCAGCCCCGGTAGGGGGGACAGGGTCGGCTCCTACAATGAGCAGTTCTTC. Protein sequence: CASSPGRGDRVGSYNEQFF. J is TRBJ2-1 and V is TRBV11-3, with 9 nucleotides matching TRBD1. Trimming took 5 bases from V and 0 from J; bases not matched to a gene: 14. This CDR3 is built from 19 residues. Germline V CDR1 and CDR2: SGHNT, YENEEA.

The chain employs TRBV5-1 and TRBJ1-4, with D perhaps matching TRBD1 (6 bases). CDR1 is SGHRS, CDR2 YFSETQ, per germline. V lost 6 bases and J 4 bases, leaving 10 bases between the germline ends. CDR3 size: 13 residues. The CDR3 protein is CASTSGDNEKLFF. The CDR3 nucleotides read TGCGCCAGCACCTCAGGGGATAATGAAAAACTGTTTTTT.

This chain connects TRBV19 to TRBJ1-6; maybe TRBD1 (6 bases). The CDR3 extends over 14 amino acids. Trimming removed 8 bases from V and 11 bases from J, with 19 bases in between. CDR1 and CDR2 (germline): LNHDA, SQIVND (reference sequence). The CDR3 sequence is CASSPRGTGTPLHF. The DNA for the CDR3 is TGTGCCAGTTCCCCCAGGGGAACGGGAACACCCCTCCACTTT.

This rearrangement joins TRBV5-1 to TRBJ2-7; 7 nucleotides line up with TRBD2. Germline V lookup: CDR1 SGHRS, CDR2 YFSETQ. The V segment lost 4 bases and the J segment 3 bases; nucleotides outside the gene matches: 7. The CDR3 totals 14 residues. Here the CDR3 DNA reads TGCGCCAGCAGCCCGGGACTATCTAGCTACGAGCAGTACTTC. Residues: CASSPGLSSYEQYF.

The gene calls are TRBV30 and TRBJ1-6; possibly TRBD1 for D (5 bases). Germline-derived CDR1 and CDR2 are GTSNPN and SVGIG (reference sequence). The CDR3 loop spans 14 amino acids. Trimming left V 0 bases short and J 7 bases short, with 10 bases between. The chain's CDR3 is CAWSVNRNNSPLHF. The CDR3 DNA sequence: TGTGCCTGGAGTGTTAACAGGAACAATTCACCCCTCCACTTT.

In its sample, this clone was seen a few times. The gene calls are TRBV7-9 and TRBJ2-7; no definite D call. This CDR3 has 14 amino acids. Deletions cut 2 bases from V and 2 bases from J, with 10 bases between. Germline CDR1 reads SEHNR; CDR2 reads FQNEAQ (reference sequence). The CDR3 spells CASSLLGATYEQYF. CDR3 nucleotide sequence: TGTGCCAGCAGCTTATTAGGAGCAACCTACGAGCAGTACTTC.

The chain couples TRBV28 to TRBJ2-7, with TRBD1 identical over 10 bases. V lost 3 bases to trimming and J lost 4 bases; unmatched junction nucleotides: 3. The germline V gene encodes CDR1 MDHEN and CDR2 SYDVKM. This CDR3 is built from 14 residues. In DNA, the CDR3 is TGTGCCAGCAGTTTCGGGACAGGGGTTTACGAGCAGTACTTC. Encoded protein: CASSFGTGVYEQYF.

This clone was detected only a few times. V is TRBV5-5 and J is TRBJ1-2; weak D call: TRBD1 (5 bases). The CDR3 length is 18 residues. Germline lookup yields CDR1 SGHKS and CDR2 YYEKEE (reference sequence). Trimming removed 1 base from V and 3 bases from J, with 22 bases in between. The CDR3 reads CASSLQRDLRGSYYGYTF. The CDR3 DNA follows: TGTGCCAGCAGCTTGCAGCGGGACCTAAGGGGAAGTTACTATGGCTACACCTTC.

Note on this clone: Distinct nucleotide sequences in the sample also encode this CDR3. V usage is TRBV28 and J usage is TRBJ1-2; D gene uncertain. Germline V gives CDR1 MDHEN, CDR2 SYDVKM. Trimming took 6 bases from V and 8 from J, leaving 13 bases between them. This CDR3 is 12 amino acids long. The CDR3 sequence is CASSLLPGGYTF. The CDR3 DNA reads TGTGCCAGCAGCCTACTCCCGGGGGGCTACACCTTC.

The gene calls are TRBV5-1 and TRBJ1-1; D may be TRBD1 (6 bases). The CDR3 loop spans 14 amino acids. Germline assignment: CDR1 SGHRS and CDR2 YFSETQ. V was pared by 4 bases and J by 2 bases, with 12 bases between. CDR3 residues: CASSLPGHNTEAFF. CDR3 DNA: TGCGCCAGCAGCCTCCCGGGACACAACACTGAAGCTTTCTTT.

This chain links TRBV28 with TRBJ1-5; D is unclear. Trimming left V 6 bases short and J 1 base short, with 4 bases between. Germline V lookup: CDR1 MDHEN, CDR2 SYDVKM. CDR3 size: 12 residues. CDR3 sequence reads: CASSRSNQPQHF. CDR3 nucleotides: TGTGCCAGCAGCAGAAGCAATCAGCCCCAGCATTTT. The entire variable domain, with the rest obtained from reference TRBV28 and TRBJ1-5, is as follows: DVKVTQSSRYLVKRTGEKVFLECVQDMDHENMFWYRQDPGLGLRLIYFSYDVKMKEKGDIPEGYSVSREKKERFSLILESASTNQTSMYLCASSRSNQPQHFGDGTRLSIL.

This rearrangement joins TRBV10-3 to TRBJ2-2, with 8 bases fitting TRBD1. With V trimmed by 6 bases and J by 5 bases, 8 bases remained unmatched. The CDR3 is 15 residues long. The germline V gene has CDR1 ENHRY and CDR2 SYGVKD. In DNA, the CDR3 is TGTGCCATCAGCCTCCAGGGGGCGTGGACCGGGGAGCTGTTTTTT. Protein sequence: CAISLQGAWTGELFF.

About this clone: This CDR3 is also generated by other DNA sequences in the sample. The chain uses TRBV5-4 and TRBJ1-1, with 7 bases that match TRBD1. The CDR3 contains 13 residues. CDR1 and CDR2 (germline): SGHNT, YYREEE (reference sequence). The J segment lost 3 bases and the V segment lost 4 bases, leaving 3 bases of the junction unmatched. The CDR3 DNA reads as TGTGCCAGCAGCCCGGGACAGTACACTGAAGCTTTCTTT. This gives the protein CASSPGQYTEAFF.

The CDR3 DNA is TGTGCCAGCAGCCCCCTTGAGGACAGGAATCAGCCCCAGCATTTT. This gives the protein CASSPLEDRNQPQHF. The chain combines TRBV21-1 with TRBJ1-5; the D call of TRBD1 is as the table states it, not checked on the DNA. TRBV21-1 is a documented pseudogene. There are 15 residues in the CDR3.

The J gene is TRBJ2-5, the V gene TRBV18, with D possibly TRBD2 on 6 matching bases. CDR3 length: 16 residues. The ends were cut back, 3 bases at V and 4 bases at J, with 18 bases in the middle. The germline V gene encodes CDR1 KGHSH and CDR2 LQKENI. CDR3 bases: TGTGCCAGCTCACCCAGGCCGGGACCCGGGGGAGAGACCCAGTACTTC. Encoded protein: CASSPRPGPGGETQYF.

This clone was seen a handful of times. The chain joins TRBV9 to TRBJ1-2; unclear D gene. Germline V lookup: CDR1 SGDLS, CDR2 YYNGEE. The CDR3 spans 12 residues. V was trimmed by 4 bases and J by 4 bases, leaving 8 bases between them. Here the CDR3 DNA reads TGTGCCAGCAGCCCAGGCCCCTATGGCTACACCTTC. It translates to CASSPGPYGYTF.

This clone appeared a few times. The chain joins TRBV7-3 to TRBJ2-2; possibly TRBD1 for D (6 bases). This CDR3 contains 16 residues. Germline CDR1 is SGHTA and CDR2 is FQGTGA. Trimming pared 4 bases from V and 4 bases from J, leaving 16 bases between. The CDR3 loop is CASSSAGTHSTGELFF. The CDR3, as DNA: TGTGCCAGCAGCTCAGCCGGGACACACTCCACCGGGGAGCTGTTTTTT. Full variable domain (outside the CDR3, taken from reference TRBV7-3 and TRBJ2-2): GAGVSQTPSNKVTEKGKYVELRCDPISGHTALYWYRQSLGQGPEFLIYFQGTGAADDSGLPNDRFFAVRPEGSVSTLKIQRTERGDSAVYLCASSSAGTHSTGELFFGEGSRLTVL.

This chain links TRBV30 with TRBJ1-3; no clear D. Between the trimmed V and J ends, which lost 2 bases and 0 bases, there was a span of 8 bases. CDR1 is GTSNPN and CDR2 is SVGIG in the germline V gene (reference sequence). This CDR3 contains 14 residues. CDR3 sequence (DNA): TGTGCCTGGAGTCCCCAGGTCTCTGGAAACACCATATATTTT. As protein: CAWSPQVSGNTIYF.

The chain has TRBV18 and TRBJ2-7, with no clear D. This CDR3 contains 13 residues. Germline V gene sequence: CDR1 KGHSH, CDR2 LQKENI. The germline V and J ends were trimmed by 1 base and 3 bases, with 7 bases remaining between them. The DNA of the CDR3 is TGTGCCAGCTCACCACAAGCTAACTACGAGCAGTACTTC. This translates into CASSPQANYEQYF. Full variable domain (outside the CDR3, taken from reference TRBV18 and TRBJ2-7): NAGVMQNPRHLVRRRGQEARLRCSPMKGHSHVYWYRQLPEEGLKFMVYLQKENIIDESGMPKERFSAEFPKEGPSILRIQQVVRGDSAAYFCASSPQANYEQYFGPGTRLTVT.

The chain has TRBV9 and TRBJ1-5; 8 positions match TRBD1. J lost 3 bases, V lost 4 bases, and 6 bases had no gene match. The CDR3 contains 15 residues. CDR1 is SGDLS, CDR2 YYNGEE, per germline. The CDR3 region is CASSFGQGFNQPQHF. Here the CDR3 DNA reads TGTGCCAGCAGCTTCGGACAGGGCTTCAATCAGCCCCAGCATTTT.

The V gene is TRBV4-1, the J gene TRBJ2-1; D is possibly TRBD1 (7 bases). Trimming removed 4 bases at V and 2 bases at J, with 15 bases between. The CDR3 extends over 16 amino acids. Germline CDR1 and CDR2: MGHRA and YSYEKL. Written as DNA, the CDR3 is TGCGCCAGCAGCCGTTACCAGGGGGGCCCCTACAATGAGCAGTTCTTC. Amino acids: CASSRYQGGPYNEQFF.

The DNA of the CDR3 is TGTGCCAGCTCACCATTGAGCGGTACAGGGGCTGGAAACACCATATATTTT. Its protein is CASSPLSGTGAGNTIYF. V and J are TRBV18 and TRBJ1-3; 7 nucleotides agree with TRBD1. Germline V gene sequence: CDR1 KGHSH, CDR2 LQKENI. The V gene end was trimmed by 2 bases and the J gene end by 2 bases; junction bases not matched to a gene: 9. The CDR3 is made up of 17 amino acids.

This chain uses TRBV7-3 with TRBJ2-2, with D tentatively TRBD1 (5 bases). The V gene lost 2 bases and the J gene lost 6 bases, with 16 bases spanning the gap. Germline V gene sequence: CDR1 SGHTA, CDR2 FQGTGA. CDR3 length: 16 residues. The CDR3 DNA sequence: TGTGCCAGCAGCTTAGGTCAGCCAGGGAAGGCCGGGGAGCTGTTTTTT. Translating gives CASSLGQPGKAGELFF.

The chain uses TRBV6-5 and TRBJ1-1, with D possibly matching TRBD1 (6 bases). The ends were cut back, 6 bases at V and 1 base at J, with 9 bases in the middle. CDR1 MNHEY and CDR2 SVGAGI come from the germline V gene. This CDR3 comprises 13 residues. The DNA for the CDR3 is TGTGCCAGCAGAGGGGGGGAGAACACTGAAGCTTTCTTT. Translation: CASRGGENTEAFF.

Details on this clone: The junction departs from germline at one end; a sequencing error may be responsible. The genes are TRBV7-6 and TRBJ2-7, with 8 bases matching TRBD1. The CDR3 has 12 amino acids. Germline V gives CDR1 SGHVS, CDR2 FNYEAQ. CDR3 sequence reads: CASSLAGQGFKF. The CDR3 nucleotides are TGTGCCAGCAGCTTAGCCGGACAGGGTTTTAAGTTC.